This T cell receptor (beta chain) was found in a study of blood T cells in healthy people across ages. Per the germline V gene, CDR1 is SQVTM and CDR2 is ANQGSEA. The V segment lost 7 bases and the J segment 5 bases; nucleotides outside the gene matches: 10. The CDR3 loop spans 14 amino acids. This clonotype has more than one count but fewer than ten. Its antigen is still unknown. Each of the donors had ten milliliters of peripheral blood drawn into EDTA-treated Vacutainer tubes. Using a J-beta primer mix together with a sample-barcoded 5' primer, a second PCR was run for about 6 to 12 cycles. MiXCR, applied by TCRdb to the 5' RACE reads, yields one record per CDR3 protein. There are approximately 830,000 distinct CDR3 sequences in the sample; around 62% occur only once, and roughly 26% lies in the top ten. Broader study findings: With unsorted PBMCs, a conclusive comparison of naive versus antigen-experienced cells was not possible.

The chain is built from TRBV29-1 and TRBJ2-3; TRBD1 aligns across 9 bases. The sequenced sample consisted of blood. The clonotype was recovered from a man aged 30-40 years in good health. CDR3 loop: CSGSTGGIRDTQYF. In DNA, the CDR3 is TGCAGCGGCTCGACAGGGGGGATTCGAGATACGCAGTATTTT.